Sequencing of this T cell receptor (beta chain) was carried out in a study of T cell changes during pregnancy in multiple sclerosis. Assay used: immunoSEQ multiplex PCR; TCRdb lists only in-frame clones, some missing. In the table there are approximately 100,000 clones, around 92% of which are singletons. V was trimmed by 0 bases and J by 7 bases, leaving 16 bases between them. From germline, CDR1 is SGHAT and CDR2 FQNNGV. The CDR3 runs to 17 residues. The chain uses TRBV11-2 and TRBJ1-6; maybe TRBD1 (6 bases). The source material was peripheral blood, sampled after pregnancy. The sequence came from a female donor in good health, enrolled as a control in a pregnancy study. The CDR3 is CASSLEQGVPSNSPLHF. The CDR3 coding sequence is TGTGCCAGCAGCTTAGAACAGGGAGTACCGTCCAATTCACCCCTCCACTTT.